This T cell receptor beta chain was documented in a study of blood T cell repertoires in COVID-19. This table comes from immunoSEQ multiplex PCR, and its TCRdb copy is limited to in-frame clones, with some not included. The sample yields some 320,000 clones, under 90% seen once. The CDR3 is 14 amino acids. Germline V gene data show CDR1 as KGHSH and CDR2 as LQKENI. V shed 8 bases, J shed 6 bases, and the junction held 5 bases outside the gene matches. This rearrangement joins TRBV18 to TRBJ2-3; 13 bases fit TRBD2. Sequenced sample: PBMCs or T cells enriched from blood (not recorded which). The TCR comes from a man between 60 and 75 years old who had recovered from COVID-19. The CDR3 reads CASLTSGRFDTQYF. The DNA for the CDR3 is TGTGCCAGCCTGACTAGCGGGAGGTTCGATACGCAGTATTTT.